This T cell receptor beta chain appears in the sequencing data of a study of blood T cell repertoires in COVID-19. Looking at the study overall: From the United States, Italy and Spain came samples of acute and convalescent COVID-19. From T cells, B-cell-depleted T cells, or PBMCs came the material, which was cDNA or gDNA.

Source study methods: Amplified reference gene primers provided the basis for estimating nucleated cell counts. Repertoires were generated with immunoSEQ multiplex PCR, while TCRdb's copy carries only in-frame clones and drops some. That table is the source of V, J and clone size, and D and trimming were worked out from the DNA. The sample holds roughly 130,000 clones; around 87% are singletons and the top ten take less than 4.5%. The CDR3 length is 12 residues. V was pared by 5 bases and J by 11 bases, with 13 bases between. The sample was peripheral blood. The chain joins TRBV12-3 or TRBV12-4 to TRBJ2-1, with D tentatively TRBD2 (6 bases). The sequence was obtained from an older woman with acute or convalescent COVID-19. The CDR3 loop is CASSPRGGKQFF. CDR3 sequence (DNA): TGTGCCAGCAGTCCTCGCGGAGGGAAGCAGTTCTTC.